This TCR beta chain derives from a study of CXCR3-negative and CXCR3-positive naive CD8 T cells. Study at large: The TRB read total, about 135 million, broke down to about 1.5 +/- 0.3 million reads per library. Study-wide points: For CXCR3-positive naive cells, TRB CDR3s were more hydrophobic than those of CXCR3-negative naive cells. Whereas memory cells differed, naive CXCR3-negative and CXCR3-positive cells shared similar TRBV-TRBJ usage.

Germline lookup yields CDR1 SGHVS and CDR2 FQNEAQ. There are 16 residues in the CDR3. Researchers prepared the TRB cDNA libraries using 5' RACE with UMI labels. TCRdb re-called the 5' RACE reads, yielding one record per CDR3 amino acid sequence without DNA. The clone table shows about 130,000 distinct CDR3 sequences, with the ten largest holding just under 0.5%. CD8+ T cell subsets were each sorted in triplicate, about 290,000 cells apiece. Details on this clonotype: Its antigen remains unknown.

The sequenced sample was naive CXCR3- CD8+ T cells from blood. As to subset: CD45RO-CCR7+CD27+CD95- naive CD8+ T cells lacking CXCR3 (TNR3-). This receptor was obtained from a human donor in good health. Some clones in this sample may be carry-over from other donors' samples. This chain links TRBV7-8 with TRBJ2-2; as DNA is missing, the TRBD2 call by TCRdb cannot be tested. The CDR3 reads CASSPGTNPNTGELFF.